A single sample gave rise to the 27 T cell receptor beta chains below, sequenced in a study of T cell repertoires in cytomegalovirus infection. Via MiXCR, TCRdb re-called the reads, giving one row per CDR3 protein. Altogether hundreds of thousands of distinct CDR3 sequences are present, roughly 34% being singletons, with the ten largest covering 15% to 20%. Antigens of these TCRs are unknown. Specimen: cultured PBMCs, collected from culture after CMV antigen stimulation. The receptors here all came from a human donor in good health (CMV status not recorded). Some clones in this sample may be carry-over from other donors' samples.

This chain's CDR3 is CASSEGARGEKLFF. Written as DNA, the CDR3 is TGTGCCAGCAGTGAAGGGGCGAGGGGTGAAAAACTGTTTTTT. The chain couples TRBV2 to TRBJ1-4, with D maybe TRBD1 (5 bases). Between the trimmed V and J ends, which lost 1 base and 7 bases, there was a span of 10 bases. The CDR3 runs 14 residues. CDR1 and CDR2 from the germline V gene are SNHLY and FYNNEI. Full variable domain (missing parts from reference TRBV2 and TRBJ1-4): EPEVTQTPSHQVTQMGQEVILRCVPISNHLYFYWYRQILGQKVEFLVSFYNNEISEKSEIFDDQFSVERPDGSNFTLKIRSTKLEDSAMYFCASSEGARGEKLFFGSGTQLSVL.

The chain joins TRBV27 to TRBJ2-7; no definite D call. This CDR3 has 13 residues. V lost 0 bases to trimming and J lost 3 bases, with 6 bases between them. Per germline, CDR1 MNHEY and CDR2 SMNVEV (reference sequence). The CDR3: CASSLSGLYEQYV. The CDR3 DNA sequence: TGTGCCAGCAGTTTATCTGGGCTCTACGAGCAGTACGTC.

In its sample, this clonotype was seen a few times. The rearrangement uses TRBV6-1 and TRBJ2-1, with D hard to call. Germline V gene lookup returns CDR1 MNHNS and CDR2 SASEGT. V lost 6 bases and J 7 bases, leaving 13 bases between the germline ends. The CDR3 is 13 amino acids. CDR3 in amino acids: CASSLSMVNEQFF. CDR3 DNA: TGTGCCAGCAGCTTATCCATGGTTAATGAGCAGTTCTTC.

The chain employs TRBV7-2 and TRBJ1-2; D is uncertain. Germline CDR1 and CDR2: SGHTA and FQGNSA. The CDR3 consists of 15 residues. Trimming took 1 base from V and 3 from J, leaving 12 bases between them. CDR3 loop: CASSLVGRTDYGYTF. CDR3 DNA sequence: TGTGCCAGCAGCTTAGTGGGTCGGACTGACTATGGCTACACCTTC.

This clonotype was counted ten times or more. In nucleotides, the CDR3 is TGTGCCAGCAGCTTAGTAGCGGGAAACATTCAGTACTTC. This encodes CASSLVAGNIQYF. The V and J genes are TRBV7-2 and TRBJ2-4, with TRBD2 matching 7 bases. Germline lookup yields CDR1 SGHTA and CDR2 FQGNSA. The CDR3 is made up of 13 amino acids. Unmatched junction bases numbered 0, after V lost 1 base and J lost 6 bases.

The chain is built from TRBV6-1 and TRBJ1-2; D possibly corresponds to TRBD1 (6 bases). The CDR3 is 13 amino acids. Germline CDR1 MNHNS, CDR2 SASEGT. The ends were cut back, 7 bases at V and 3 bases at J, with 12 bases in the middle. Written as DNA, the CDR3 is TGTGCCAGCACCTCACAGGGATACTATGGCTACACCTTC. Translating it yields CASTSQGYYGYTF.

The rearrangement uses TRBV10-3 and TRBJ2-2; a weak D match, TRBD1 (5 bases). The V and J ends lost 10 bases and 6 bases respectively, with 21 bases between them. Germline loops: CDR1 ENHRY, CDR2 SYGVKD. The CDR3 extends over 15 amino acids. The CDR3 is CASVSQGIPSGELFF. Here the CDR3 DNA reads TGTGCCAGCGTTTCTCAGGGTATTCCCTCCGGGGAGCTGTTTTTT.

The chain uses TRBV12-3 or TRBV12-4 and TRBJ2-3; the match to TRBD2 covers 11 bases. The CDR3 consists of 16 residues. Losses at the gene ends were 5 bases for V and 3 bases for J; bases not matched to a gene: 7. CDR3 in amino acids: CASSPLAGGRTDTQYF. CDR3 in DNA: TGTGCCAGCAGTCCTCTAGCGGGAGGTAGAACAGATACGCAGTATTTT.

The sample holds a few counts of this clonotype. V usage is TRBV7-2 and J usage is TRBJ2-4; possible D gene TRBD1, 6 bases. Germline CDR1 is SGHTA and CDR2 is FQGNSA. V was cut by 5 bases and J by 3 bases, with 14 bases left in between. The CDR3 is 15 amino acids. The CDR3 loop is CASSGDRNYKNIQYF. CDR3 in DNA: TGTGCCAGCAGCGGCGACAGGAATTACAAAAACATTCAGTACTTC. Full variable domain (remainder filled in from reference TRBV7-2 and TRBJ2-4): GAGVSQSPSNKVTEKGKDVELRCDPISGHTALYWYRQSLGQGLEFLIYFQGNSAPDKSGLPSDRFSAERTGGSVSTLTIQRTQQEDSAVYLCASSGDRNYKNIQYFGAGTRLSVL.

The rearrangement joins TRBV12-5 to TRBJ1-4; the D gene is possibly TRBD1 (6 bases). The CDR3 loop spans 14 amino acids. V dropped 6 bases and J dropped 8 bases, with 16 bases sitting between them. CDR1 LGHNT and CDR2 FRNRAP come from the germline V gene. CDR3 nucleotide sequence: TGTGCTAGTGGCCCCGACAGGTTTGGGGAAAAACTGTTTTTT. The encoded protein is CASGPDRFGEKLFF.

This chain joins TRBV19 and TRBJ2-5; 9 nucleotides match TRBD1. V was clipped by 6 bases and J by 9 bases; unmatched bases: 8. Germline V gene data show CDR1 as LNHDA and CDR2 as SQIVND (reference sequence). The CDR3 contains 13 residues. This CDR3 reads CASSPDRGWAQYF. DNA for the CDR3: TGTGCCAGTAGCCCGGACAGGGGATGGGCCCAGTACTTC.

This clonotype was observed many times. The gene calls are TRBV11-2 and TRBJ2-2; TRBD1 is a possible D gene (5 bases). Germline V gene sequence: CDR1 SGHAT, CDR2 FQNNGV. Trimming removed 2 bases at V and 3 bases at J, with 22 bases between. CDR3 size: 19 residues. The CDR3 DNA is TGTGCCAGCAGCTTATTCGCAGGGCGGCGGAGTGCGGACACCGGGGAGCTGTTTTTT. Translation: CASSLFAGRRSADTGELFF.

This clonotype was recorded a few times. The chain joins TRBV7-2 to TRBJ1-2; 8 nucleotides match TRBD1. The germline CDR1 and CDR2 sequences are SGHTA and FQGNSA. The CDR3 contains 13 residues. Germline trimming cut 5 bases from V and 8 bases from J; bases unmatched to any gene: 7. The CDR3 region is CASSTDRALGYTF. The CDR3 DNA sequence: TGTGCCAGCAGCACGGACAGGGCCCTAGGCTACACCTTC.

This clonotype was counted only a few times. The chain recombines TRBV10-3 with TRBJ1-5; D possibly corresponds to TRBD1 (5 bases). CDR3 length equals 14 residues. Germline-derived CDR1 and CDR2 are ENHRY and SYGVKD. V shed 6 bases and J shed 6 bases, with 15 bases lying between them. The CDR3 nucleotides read TGTGCCATCAGACAGGACGAGTCGGGTCAGCCCCAGCATTTT. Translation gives CAIRQDESGQPQHF.

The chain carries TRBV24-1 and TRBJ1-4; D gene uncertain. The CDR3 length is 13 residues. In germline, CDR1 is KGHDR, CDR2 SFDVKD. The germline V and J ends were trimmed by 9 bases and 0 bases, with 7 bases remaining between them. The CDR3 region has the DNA TGTGCCACCCCCGTCCCAACTAATGAAAAACTGTTTTTT. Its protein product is CATPVPTNEKLFF.

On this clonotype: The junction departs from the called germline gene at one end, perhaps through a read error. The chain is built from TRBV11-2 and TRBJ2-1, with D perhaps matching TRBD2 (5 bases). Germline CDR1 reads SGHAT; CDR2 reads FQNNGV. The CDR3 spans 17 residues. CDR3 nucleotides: TGTGCCAACAGCTCGAAAAGAGGGAGCGGCCCTGGGAATGAGCAGTTCTTC. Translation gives CANSSKRGSGPGNEQFF.

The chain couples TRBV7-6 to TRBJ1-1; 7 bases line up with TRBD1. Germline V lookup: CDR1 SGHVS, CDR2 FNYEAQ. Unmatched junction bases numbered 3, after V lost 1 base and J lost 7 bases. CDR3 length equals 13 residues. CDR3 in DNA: TGTGCCAGCAGCTTAGAGTCAGGGGGTGAAGCTTTCTTT. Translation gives CASSLESGGEAFF.

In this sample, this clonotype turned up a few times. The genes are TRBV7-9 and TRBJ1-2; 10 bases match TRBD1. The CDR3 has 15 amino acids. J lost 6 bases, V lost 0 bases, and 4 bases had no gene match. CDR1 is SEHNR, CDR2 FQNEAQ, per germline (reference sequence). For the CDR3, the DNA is TGTGCCAGCAGCTTAGCTGGGACAGGGGATCATGGCTACACCTTC. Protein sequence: CASSLAGTGDHGYTF. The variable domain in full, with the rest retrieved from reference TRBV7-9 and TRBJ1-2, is DTGVSQNPRHKITKRGQNVTFRCDPISEHNRLYWYRQTLGQGPEFLTYFQNEAQLEKSRLLSDRFSAERPKGSFSTLEIQRTEQGDSAMYLCASSLAGTGDHGYTFGSGTRLTVV.

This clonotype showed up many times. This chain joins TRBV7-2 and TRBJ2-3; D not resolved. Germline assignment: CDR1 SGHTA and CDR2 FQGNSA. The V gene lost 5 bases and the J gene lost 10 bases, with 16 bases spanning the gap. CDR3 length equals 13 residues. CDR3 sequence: CASSPLLAIAQYF. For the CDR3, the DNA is TGTGCCAGCAGCCCTCTTTTGGCTATAGCGCAGTATTTT.

The CDR3 protein is CASSTPTSGSTVGELFF. The CDR3 region has the DNA TGTGCCAGTAGTACCCCCACTAGCGGGAGTACGGTCGGGGAGCTGTTTTTT. The rearrangement uses TRBV19 and TRBJ2-2; 11 bases are a match to TRBD2. The length of the CDR3 is 17 residues. Germline trimming cut 4 bases from V and 7 bases from J; bases unmatched to any gene: 11. Germline loops: CDR1 LNHDA, CDR2 SQIVND (reference sequence).

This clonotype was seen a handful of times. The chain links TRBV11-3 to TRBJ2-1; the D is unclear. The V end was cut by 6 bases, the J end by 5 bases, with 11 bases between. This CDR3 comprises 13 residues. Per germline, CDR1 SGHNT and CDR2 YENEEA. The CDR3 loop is CASRVYIDNEQFF. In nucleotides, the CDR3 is TGTGCCAGCAGGGTATACATAGACAATGAGCAGTTCTTC.

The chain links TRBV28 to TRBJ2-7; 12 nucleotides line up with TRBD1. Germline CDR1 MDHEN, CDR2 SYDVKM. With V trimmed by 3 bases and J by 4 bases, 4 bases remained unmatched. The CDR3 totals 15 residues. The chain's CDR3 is CASSFQGQGAYEQYF. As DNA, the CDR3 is TGTGCCAGCAGTTTCCAGGGACAGGGGGCTTACGAGCAGTACTTC. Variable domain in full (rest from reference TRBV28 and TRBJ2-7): DVKVTQSSRYLVKRTGEKVFLECVQDMDHENMFWYRQDPGLGLRLIYFSYDVKMKEKGDIPEGYSVSREKKERFSLILESASTNQTSMYLCASSFQGQGAYEQYFGPGTRLTVT.

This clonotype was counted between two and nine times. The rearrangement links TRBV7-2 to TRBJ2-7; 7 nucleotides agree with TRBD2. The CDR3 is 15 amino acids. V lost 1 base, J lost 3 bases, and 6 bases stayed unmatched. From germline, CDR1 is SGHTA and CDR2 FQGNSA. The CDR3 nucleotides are TGTGCCAGCAGCTTAGGCGGGAGTACCGGCTACGAGCAGTACTTC. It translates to CASSLGGSTGYEQYF.

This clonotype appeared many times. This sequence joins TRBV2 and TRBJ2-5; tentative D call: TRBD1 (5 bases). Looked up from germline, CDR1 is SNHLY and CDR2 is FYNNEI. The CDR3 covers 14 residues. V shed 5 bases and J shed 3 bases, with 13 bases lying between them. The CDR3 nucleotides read TGTGCCAGCAGTCATTCAGGGATTGAAGAGACCCAGTACTTC. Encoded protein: CASSHSGIEETQYF.

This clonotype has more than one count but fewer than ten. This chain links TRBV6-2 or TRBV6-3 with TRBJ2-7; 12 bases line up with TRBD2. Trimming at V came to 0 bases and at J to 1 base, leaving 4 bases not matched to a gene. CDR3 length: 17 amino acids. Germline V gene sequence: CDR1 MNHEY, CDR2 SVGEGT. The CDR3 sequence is CASSYSRTSGKSYEQYF. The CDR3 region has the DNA TGTGCCAGCAGTTACTCTAGGACTAGCGGGAAATCCTACGAGCAGTACTTC.

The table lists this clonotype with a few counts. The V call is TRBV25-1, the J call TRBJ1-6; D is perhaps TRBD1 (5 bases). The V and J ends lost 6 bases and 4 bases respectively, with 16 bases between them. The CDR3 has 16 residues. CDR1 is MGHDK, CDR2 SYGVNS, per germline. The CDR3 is CASSPRAGQYNSPLHF. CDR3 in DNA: TGTGCCAGCAGCCCCAGGGCGGGGCAGTATAATTCACCCCTCCACTTT.

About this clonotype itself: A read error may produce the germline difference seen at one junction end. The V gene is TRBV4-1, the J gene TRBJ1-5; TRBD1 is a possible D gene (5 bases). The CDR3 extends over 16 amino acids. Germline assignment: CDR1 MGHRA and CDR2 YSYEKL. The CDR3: CASSHAGSVVNPPQHF. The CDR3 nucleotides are TGCGCCAGCAGCCACGCAGGGTCGGTCGTTAATCCGCCCCAGCATTTT.